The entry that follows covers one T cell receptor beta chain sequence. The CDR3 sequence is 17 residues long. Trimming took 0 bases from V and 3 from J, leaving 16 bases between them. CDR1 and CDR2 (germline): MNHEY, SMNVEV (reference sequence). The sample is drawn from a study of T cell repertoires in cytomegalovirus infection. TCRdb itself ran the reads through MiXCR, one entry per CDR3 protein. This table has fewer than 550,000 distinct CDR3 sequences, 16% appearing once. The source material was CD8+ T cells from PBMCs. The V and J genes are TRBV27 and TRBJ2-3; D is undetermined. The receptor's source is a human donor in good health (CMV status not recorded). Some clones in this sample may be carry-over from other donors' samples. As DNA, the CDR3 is TGTGCCAGCAGTTTATCGTCAGACCCTCCGGATACAGATACGCAGTATTTT. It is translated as CASSLSSDPPDTDTQYF.